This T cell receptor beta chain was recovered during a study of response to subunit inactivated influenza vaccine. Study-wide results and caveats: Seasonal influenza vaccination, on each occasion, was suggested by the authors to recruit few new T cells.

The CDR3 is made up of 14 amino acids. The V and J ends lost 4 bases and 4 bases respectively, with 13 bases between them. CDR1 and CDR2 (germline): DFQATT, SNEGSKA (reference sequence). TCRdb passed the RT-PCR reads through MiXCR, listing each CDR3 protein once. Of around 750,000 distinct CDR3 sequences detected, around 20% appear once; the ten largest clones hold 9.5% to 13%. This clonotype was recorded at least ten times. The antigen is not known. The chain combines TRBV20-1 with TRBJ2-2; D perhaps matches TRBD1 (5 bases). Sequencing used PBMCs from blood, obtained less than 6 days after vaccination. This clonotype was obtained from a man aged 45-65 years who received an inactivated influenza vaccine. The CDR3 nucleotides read TGCAGTGCTAACAAGGGGCTGGGCACCGGGGAGCTGTTTTTT. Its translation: CSANKGLGTGELFF.